These T cell receptor beta chains were read from a single sample in a study of cytomegalovirus exposure and HLA in healthy donors. TCRdb's table, derived via immunoSEQ multiplex PCR, lists solely in-frame clones and lacks some. The table includes about 140,000 clones, 70% to 85% detected once. Material: PBMCs. The source is a man aged 35 to 55 in good health and CMV-seropositive. Each CDR3 is given with its conserved first and last residue. The D gene is left open where the match is weak. The listing skips clone size in some rows; elsewhere it reads once, few, many or a size class.

d_call | j_call | clone_size | cdr3_length | v_call | cdr3_nt | cdr3_aa
NA | TRBJ1-1 | NA | 15 | TRBV7-9 | TGTGCCAGCAGCTTATGGGGTAACGGGGGCACTGAAGCTTTCTTT | CASSLWGNGGTEAFF
NA | TRBJ1-1 | NA | 13 | TRBV5-1 | TGCGCCAGCAGCTTAGGGAGGGGCACTGAAGCTTTCTTT | CASSLGRGTEAFF
NA | TRBJ1-1 | NA | 13 | TRBV29-1 | TGCAGCGTTGAAGGGGGAGTCGGCACTGAAGCTTTCTTT | CSVEGGVGTEAFF
TRBD1 | TRBJ1-4 | few | 15 | TRBV5-4 | TGTGCCAGCAGCCGGGGACAGGGGATCAAAGAAAAACTGTTTTTT | CASSRGQGIKEKLFF
NA | TRBJ2-7 | NA | 15 | TRBV28 | TGTGCCAGCAACCCTCAGGACAGAAGGGACCTCGAGCAGTACTTC | CASNPQDRRDLEQYF
NA | TRBJ2-7 | few | 15 | TRBV5-1 | TGCGCCAGCAGCGTCTCCCGGGACTCATCCTACGAGCAGTACTTC | CASSVSRDSSYEQYF
NA | TRBJ2-7 | NA | 17 | TRBV15 | TGTGCCACCAGCAGAGATGGGGAGGGGGTCCACTACTACGAGCAGTACTTC | CATSRDGEGVHYYEQYF
NA | TRBJ2-1 | few | 17 | TRBV27 | TGTGCCAGCAGTAAAACAAGCGAGAGGGCCATTGAAGGTGAGCAGTTCTTC | CASSKTSERAIEGEQFF
NA | TRBJ1-2 | NA | 16 | TRBV30 | TGTGCCTGGAGTTGGGGGCGAGGGGGGGCGCCCGGTGGCTACACCTTC | CAWSWGRGGAPGGYTF
TRBD2 | TRBJ2-3 | NA | 14 | TRBV5-3 | TGTGCCAGAAGCTTGTGGGCGGGAGGCCCGGCGCAGTATTTT | CARSLWAGGPAQYF
NA | TRBJ2-3 | NA | 14 | TRBV5-1 | TGCGCCAGCAGCGTAGGGGGGGTCACAGATACGCAGTATTTT | CASSVGGVTDTQYF
NA | TRBJ2-3 | NA | 15 | TRBV7-9 | TGTGCCAGCAGCTTGAGTGGGGGCTCGGCAGATACGCAGTATTTT | CASSLSGGSADTQYF
NA | TRBJ2-7 | NA | 14 | TRBV18 | TGTGCCAGCTCACCACGTGACAATTCCTACGAGCAGTACTTC | CASSPRDNSYEQYF
TRBD1 | TRBJ1-6 | NA | 15 | TRBV5-1 | TGCGCCAGCAGCTTGAAACAGGGGGGGAATTCACCCCTCCACTTT | CASSLKQGGNSPLHF
TRBD1 | TRBJ1-1 | few | 13 | TRBV5-1 | TGCGCCAGCAGCTTTTTTAGGGGGCGGGAAGCTTTCTTT | CASSFFRGREAFF
NA | TRBJ1-2 | NA | 17 | TRBV30 | TGTGCCTGGATCCGACCGGGTACTATCGCGGGCAACTATGGCTACACCTTC | CAWIRPGTIAGNYGYTF
TRBD2 | TRBJ2-1 | NA | 17 | TRBV4-1 | TGCGCCAGCAGCCGGGGACTAGCGGAGAGCTCCTACAATGAGCAGTTCTTC | CASSRGLAESSYNEQFF
TRBD1 | TRBJ2-1 | NA | 13 | TRBV13 | TGTGCCAGCAGCGAGGACAGGTACAATGAGCAGTTCTTC | CASSEDRYNEQFF
TRBD1 | TRBJ1-1 | few | 17 | TRBV19 | TGTGCCAGTAGTTCCCGGACAGGGGATTACCTGAACACTGAAGCTTTCTTT | CASSSRTGDYLNTEAFF
TRBD1 | TRBJ2-7 | NA | 15 | TRBV6-5 | TGTGCCAGCAGTTCCCACAGGGGGAACCCCTACGAGCAGTACTTC | CASSSHRGNPYEQYF